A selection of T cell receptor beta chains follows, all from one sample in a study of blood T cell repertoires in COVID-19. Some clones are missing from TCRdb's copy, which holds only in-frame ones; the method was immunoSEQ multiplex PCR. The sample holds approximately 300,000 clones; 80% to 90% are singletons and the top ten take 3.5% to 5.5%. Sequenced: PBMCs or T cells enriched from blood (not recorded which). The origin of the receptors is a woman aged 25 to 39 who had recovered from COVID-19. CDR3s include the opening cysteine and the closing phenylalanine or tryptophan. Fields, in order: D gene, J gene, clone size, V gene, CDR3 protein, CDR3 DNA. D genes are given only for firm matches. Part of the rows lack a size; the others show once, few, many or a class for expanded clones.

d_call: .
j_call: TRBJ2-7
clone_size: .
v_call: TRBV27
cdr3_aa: CASRLTGTYEQYF
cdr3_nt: TGTGCCAGCAGATTAACAGGGACCTACGAGCAGTACTTC

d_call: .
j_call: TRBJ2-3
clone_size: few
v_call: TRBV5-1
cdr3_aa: CASSDAANSLTDTQYF
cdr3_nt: TGCGCCAGCTCCGACGCAGCGAATAGTTTGACAGATACGCAGTATTTT

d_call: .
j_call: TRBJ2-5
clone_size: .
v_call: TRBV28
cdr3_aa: CASSRPTSGQETQYF
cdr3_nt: TGTGCCAGCAGCCGCCCGACTAGTGGGCAAGAGACCCAGTACTTC

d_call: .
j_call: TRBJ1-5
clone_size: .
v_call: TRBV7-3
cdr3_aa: CASSLTEGEGGSQPQHF
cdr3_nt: TGTGCCAGCAGCTTAACAGAAGGGGAGGGCGGGAGCCAGCCCCAGCATTTT

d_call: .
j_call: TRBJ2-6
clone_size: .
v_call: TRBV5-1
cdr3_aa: CASSLGAYSGANVLTF
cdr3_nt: TGCGCCAGCAGCTTGGGCGCCTACTCTGGGGCCAACGTCCTGACTTTC

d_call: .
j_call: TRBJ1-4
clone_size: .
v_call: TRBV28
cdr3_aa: CASSPPDGGKNEKLFF
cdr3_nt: TGTGCCAGCAGCCCTCCGGACGGAGGGAAAAATGAAAAACTGTTTTTT

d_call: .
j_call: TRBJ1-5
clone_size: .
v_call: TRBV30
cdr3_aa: CAWSWGGNSNQPQHF
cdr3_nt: TGTGCCTGGAGTTGGGGGGGGAATAGCAATCAGCCCCAGCATTTT

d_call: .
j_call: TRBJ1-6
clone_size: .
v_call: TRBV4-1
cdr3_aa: CASSQEFRQASNSPLHF
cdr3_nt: TGCGCCAGCAGCCAAGAATTTAGACAGGCCTCTAATTCACCCCTCCACTTT

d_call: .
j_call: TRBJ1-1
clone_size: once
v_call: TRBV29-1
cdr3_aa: CSAFSATEAFF
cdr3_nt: TGCAGCGCATTTTCAGCGACTGAAGCTTTCTTT

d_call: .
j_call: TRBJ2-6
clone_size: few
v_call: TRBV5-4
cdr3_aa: CASSLQGSGANVLTF
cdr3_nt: TGTGCCAGCAGCTTGCAGGGCTCTGGGGCCAACGTCCTGACTTTC

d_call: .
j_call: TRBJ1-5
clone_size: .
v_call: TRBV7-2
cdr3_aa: CASSLEMGARQPQHF
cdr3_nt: TGTGCCAGCAGCTTAGAGATGGGCGCAAGGCAGCCCCAGCATTTT

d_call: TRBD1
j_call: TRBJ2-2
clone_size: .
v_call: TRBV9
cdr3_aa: CASSAGTDNTGELFF
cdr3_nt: TGTGCCAGCAGCGCCGGGACAGATAACACCGGGGAGCTGTTTTTT

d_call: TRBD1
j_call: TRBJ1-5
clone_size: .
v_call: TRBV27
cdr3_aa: CASRPGQGVQPQHF
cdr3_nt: TGTGCCAGCAGACCGGGACAGGGGGTACAGCCCCAGCATTTT

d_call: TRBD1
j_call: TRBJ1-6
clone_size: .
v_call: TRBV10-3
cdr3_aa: CAISDPDRVNSPLHF
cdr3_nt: TGTGCCATCAGTGACCCGGACAGGGTTAATTCACCCCTCCACTTT

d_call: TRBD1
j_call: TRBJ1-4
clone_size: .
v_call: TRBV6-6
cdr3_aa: CASRSTGGDGEKLFF
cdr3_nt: TGTGCCAGCAGGTCAACAGGGGGCGACGGTGAAAAACTGTTTTTT

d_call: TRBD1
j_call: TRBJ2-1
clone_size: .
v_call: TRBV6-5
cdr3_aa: CAINRDRGYYNEQFF
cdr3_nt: TGTGCCATCAATCGGGACAGGGGGTACTACAATGAGCAGTTCTTC

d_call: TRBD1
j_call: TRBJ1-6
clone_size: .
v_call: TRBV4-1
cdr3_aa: CASSQLGQGDSPLHF
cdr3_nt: TGCGCCAGCAGCCAACTAGGACAGGGGGATTCACCCCTCCACTTT

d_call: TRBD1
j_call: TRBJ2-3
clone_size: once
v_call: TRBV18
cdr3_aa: CASSISRTGGSDTQYF
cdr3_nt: TGTGCCAGCTCAATCTCCAGGACAGGGGGGTCCGATACGCAGTATTTT

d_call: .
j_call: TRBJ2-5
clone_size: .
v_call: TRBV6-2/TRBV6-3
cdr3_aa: CASSPPLEGTQYF
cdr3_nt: TGTGCCAGCAGTCCCCCCTTAGAGGGGACCCAGTACTTC

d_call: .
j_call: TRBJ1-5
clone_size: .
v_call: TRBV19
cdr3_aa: CASSIAVSNQPQHF
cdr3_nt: TGTGCCAGTAGTATCGCAGTTAGCAATCAGCCCCAGCATTTT

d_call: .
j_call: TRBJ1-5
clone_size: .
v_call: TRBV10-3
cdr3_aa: CAISESRGGAYNQPQHF
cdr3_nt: TGTGCCATCAGTGAGTCCCGGGGGGGCGCATACAATCAGCCCCAGCATTTT

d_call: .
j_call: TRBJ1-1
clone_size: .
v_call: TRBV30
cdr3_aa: CAWSVTTGTEAFF
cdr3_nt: TGTGCCTGGAGTGTAACTACAGGGACTGAAGCTTTCTTT

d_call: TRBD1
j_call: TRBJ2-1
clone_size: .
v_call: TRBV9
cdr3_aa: CASSGGTGKFF
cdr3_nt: TGTGCCAGCAGCGGCGGGACAGGGAAGTTCTTC

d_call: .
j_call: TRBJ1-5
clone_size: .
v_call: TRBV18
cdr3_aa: CASSPTWGPQPQHF
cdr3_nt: TGTGCCAGCTCACCCACCTGGGGGCCCCAGCCCCAGCATTTT

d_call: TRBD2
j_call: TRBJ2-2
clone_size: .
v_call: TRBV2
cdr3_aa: CASKRGGSTGELFF
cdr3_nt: TGTGCCAGCAAACGGGGGGGGAGCACCGGGGAGCTGTTTTTT

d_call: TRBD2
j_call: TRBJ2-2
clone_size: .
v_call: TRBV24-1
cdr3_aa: CATSDPGLAGYTGELFF
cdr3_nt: TGTGCCACCAGTGATCCTGGACTAGCGGGATACACCGGGGAGCTGTTTTTT

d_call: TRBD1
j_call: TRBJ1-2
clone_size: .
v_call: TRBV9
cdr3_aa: CASSVGTGSPFNYGYTF
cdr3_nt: TGTGCCAGCAGCGTAGGGACAGGGAGTCCCTTTAACTATGGCTACACCTTC

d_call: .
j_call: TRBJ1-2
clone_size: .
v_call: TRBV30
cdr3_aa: CAWRKEGYTF
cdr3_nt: TGTGCCTGGAGGAAGGAGGGCTACACCTTC

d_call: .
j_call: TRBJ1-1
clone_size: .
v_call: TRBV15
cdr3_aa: CATSRNRGTEAFF
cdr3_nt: TGTGCCACCAGCAGAAACCGGGGTACTGAAGCTTTCTTT

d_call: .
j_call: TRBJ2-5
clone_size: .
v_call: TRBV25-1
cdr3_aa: CANLEDRPDGRGETQYF
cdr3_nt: TGTGCCAACCTAGAGGACAGGCCCGACGGGAGAGGGGAGACCCAGTACTTC

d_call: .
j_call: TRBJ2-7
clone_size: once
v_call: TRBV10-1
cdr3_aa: CASSAGRNYEQYF
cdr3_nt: TGCGCCAGCAGCGCGGGACGGAATTACGAGCAGTACTTC

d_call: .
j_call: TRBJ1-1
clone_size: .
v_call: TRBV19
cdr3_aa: CASSITVNTEAFF
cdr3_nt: TGTGCCAGTAGTATAACGGTGAACACTGAAGCTTTCTTT

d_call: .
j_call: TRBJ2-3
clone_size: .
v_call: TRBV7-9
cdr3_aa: CASSLAIQVTDTQYF
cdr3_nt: TGTGCCAGCAGCTTAGCGATACAGGTGACAGATACGCAGTATTTT

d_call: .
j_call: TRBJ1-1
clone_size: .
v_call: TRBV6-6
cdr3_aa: CASTDEVGRGNTEAFF
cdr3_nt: TGTGCCAGCACCGACGAGGTTGGCAGGGGGAACACTGAAGCTTTCTTT

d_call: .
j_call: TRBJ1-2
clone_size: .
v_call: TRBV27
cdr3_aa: CASSFRLGAGRGYTF
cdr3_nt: TGTGCCAGCAGTTTCCGCCTGGGGGCGGGCCGTGGCTACACCTTC

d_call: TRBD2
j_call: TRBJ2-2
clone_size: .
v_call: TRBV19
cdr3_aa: CASSIASRGSGPGELFF
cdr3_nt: TGTGCCAGTAGTATAGCGTCCCGCGGGAGTGGCCCCGGGGAGCTGTTTTTT

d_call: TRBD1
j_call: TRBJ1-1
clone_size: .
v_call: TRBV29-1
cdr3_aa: CSVRQGANFRTEAFF
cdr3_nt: TGCAGCGTAAGACAGGGGGCGAATTTTCGGACTGAAGCTTTCTTT

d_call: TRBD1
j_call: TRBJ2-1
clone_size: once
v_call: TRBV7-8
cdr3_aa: CASSSFLGQGSYSYNEQFF
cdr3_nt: TGTGCCAGCAGCTCCTTTCTTGGACAGGGGTCTTATTCCTACAATGAGCAGTTCTTC

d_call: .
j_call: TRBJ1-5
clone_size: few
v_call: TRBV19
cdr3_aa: CASALVGNGNQPQHF
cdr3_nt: TGTGCCAGTGCGTTGGTTGGTAACGGCAATCAGCCCCAGCATTTT

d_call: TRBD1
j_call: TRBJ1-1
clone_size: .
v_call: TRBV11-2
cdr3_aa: CASSFRQGATEAFF
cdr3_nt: TGTGCCAGCAGCTTTAGACAGGGGGCTACTGAAGCTTTCTTT

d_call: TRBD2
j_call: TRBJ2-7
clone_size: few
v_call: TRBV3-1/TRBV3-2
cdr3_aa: CASSPGLAGGREYF
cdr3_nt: TGTGCCAGCAGCCCCGGACTAGCGGGGGGCAGGGAGTACTTC

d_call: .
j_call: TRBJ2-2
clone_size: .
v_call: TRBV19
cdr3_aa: CASSISLWGLTGELFF
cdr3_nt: TGTGCCAGTAGTATTAGTTTGTGGGGGCTCACCGGGGAGCTGTTTTTT

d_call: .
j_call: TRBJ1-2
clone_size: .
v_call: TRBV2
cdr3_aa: CASTPDYGYTF
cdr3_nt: TGTGCCAGCACTCCGGACTATGGCTACACCTTC

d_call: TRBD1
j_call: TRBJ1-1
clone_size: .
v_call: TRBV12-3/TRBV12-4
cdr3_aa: CASSPPTGKNFF
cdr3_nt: TGTGCCAGCAGCCCACCGACAGGGAAAAATTTCTTT

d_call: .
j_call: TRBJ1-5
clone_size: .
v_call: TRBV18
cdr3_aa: CASSQGRDQPQHF
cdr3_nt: TGTGCCAGCTCCCAGGGGAGGGATCAGCCCCAGCATTTT

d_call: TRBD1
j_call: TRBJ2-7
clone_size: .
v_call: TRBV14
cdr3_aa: CASSALGQGYEQYF
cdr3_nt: TGTGCCAGCAGCGCCTTGGGACAGGGGTACGAGCAGTACTTC

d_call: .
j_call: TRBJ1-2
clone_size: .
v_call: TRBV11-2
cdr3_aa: CASRENYGYTF
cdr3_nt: TGTGCCAGCAGAGAGAACTATGGCTACACCTTC

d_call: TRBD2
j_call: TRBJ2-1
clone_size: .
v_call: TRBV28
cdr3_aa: CASSPRTSGRLDEQFF
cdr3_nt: TGTGCCAGCAGTCCAAGGACTAGCGGGAGGTTGGATGAGCAGTTCTTC

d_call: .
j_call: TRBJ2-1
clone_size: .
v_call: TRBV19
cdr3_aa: CASSRRGYNEQFF
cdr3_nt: TGTGCCAGTAGTAGGAGGGGCTACAATGAGCAGTTCTTC